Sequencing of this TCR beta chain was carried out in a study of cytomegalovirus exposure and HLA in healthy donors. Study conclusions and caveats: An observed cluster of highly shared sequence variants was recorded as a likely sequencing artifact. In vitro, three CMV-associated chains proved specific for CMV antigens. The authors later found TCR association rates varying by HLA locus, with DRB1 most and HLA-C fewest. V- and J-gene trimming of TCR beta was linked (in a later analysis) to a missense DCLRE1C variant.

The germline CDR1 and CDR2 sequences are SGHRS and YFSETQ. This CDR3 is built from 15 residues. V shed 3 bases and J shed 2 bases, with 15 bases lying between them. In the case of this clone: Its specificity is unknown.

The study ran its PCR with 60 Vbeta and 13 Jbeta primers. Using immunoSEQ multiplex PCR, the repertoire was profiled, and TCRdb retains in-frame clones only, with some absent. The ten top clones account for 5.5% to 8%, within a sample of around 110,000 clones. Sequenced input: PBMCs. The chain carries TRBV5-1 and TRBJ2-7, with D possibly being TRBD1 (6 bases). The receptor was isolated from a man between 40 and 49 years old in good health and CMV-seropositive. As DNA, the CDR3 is TGCGCCAGCAGCTGGAGGACAGCCAAACCCTACGAGCAGTACTTC. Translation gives CASSWRTAKPYEQYF.